The 3 T cell receptor beta chains below all came from one sample that was sequenced in a study of T-cell reconstitution after alpha-beta-depleted transplantation in children. Preparation of the TCRbeta library used unique molecular identifiers. TCRdb passed the PCR reads through MiXCR, listing each CDR3 protein once. The table records 600,000 to 700,000 distinct CDR3 sequences, 16% of them present only once. Sequencing was performed on PBMCs from the stem cell graft donor, taken from the stem cell graft. Every receptor here comes from a human donor who donated a stem cell graft to a child with acute myeloid leukemia.

This chain uses TRBV15 with TRBJ1-1; possibly TRBD1 for D (5 bases). V was trimmed by 4 bases and J by 4 bases, leaving 16 bases between them. Germline V lookup: CDR1 LNHNV, CDR2 YYDKDF (reference sequence). The CDR3 is 15 residues long. The CDR3 region is CATSTPPGGFTEAFF. The CDR3 DNA is TGTGCCACCAGCACCCCCCCGGGGGGTTTCACTGAAGCTTTCTTT.

This clonotype was detected only a few times. The chain is built from TRBV27 and TRBJ1-1, with no clear D. The V gene's germline CDR1 is MNHEY and CDR2 SMNVEV (reference sequence). Trimming stripped 5 bases from V and 5 bases from J, with 15 bases between. CDR3 length equals 14 residues. The CDR3 here is CASSPLTSGTEAFF. The CDR3 DNA sequence: TGTGCCAGCAGTCCTCTTACATCCGGGACTGAAGCTTTCTTT.

The chain uses TRBV6-5 and TRBJ1-1; possibly TRBD1 for D (5 bases). The CDR3 runs 13 residues. Germline CDR1 MNHEY, CDR2 SVGAGI. Trimming shortened V by 4 bases and J by 7 bases, and 13 bases separated the two germline ends. CDR3 sequence (DNA): TGTGCCAGCAGTTGGGTAGGGGAAGTTGAAGCTTTCTTT. It encodes CASSWVGEVEAFF.